The present T cell receptor (beta chain) was sequenced within a study of blood T cell repertoires in COVID-19. At the level of the study: Both acute and convalescent COVID-19 samples were obtained from the United States, Italy and Spain.

The study recruited people aged about 18 to 89 years across around 24 US areas. Participants reported their clinical history, and cohort assignment relied on those reports. V lost 6 bases and J lost 9, with 12 bases in between. This CDR3 has 11 residues. The germline V gene has CDR1 DFQATT and CDR2 SNEGSKA (reference sequence). This clone has a handful of counts. TCRdb keeps only in-frame clones here, not all; method: immunoSEQ multiplex PCR. The sample lists roughly 170,000 clones; about 85% were seen once. Sequenced sample: PBMCs or T cells enriched from blood (not recorded which). This clonotype originated in a woman aged 40 to 50 with acute COVID-19. The J gene is TRBJ1-3, the V gene TRBV20-1, with D possibly being TRBD1 (6 bases). The CDR3 bases are TGCAGTGCCCTTAGGGGGGGCACCATATATTTT. Its protein is CSALRGGTIYF.